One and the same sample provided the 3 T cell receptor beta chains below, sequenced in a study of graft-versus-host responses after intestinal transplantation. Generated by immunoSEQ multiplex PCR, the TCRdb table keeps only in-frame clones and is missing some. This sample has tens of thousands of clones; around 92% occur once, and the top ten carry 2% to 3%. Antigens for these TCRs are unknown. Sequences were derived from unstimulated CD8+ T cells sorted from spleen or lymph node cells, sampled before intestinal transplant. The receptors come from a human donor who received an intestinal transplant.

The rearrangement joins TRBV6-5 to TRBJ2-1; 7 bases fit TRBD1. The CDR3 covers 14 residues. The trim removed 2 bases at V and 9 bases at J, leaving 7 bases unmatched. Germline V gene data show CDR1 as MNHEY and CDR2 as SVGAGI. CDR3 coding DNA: TGTGCCAGCAGTTACACAGGGACAGCCGTTGAGCAGTTCTTC. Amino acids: CASSYTGTAVEQFF.

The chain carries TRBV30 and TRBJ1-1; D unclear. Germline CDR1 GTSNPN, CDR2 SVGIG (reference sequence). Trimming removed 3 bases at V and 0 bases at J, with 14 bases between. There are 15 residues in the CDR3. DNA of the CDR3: TGTGCCTGGAGCCCAAGGGCCGGGATGAACACTGAAGCTTTCTTT. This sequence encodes CAWSPRAGMNTEAFF.

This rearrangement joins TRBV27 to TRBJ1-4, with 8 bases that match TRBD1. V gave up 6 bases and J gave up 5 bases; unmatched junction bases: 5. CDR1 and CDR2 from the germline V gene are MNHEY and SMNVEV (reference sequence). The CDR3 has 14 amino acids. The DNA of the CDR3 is TGTGCCAGCAGCCCAGGGGGCGGGAATGAAAAACTGTTTTTT. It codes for CASSPGGGNEKLFF.